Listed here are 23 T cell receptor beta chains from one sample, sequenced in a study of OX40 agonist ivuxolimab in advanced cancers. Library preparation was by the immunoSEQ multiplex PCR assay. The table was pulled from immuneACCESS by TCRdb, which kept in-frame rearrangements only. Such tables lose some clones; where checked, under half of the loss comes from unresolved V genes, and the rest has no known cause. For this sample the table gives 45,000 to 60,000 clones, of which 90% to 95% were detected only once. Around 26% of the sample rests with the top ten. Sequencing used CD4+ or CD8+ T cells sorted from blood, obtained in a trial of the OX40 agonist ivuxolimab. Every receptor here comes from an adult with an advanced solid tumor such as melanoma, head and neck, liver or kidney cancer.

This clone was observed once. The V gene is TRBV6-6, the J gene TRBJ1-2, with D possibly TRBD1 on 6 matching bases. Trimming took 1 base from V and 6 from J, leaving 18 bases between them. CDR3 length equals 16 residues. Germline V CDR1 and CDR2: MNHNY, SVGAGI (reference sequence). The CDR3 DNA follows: TGTGCCAGCAGTTACTATAGTAGCGGGGGCCCGGATGGCTACACCTTC. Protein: CASSYYSSGGPDGYTF.

Here the CDR3 reads CASVLGQGHNQPQHF. The CDR3 DNA sequence: TGTGCCAGTGTCTTGGGACAGGGACACAATCAGCCCCAGCATTTT. V gene TRBV19 combines with J gene TRBJ1-5, with TRBD1 matching 9 bases. The junction had 8 bases not matched to a gene; V was cut back by 8 bases and J by 3 bases. Germline values: CDR1 LNHDA, CDR2 SQIVND (reference sequence). CDR3 length: 15 amino acids.

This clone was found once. The CDR3 region has the DNA TGCGCCAGCAGCCCGCCGACTCCCTGGGAGGAGTATTTT. Translating it yields CASSPPTPWEEYF. The chain recombines TRBV4-1 with TRBJ2-3; D might be TRBD2 (6 bases). The V and J ends lost 4 bases and 13 bases respectively, with 18 bases between them. The CDR3 sequence is 13 residues long. Germline loops: CDR1 MGHRA, CDR2 YSYEKL.

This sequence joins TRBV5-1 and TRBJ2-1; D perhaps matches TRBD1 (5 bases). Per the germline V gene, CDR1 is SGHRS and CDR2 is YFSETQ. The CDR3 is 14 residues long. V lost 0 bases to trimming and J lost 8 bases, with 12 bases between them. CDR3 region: CASSLAKGWYEQFF. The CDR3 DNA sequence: TGCGCCAGCAGCTTGGCCAAGGGGTGGTATGAGCAGTTCTTC.

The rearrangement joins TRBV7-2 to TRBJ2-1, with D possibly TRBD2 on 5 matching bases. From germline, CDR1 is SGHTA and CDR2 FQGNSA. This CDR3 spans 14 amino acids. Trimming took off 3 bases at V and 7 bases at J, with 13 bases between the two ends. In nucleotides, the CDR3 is TGTGCCAGCAGCTTCGGGAATCCCATAAATGAGCAGTTCTTC. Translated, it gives CASSFGNPINEQFF.

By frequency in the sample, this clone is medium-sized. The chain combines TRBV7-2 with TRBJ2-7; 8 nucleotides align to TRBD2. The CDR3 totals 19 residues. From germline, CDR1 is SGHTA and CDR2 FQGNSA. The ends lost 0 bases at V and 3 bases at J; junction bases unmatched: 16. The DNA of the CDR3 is TGTGCCAGCAGCTTAGCCGGGACTAGTGAACCCCGTTGGTTCTACGAGCAGTACTTC. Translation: CASSLAGTSEPRWFYEQYF.

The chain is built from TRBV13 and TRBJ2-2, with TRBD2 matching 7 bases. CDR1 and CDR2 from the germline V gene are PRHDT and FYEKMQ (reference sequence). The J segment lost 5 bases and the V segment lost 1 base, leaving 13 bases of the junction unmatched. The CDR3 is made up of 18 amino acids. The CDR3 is CASSLEGAGEPRTGELFF. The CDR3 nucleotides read TGTGCCAGCAGCTTAGAGGGCGCGGGAGAGCCCCGAACCGGGGAGCTGTTTTTT.

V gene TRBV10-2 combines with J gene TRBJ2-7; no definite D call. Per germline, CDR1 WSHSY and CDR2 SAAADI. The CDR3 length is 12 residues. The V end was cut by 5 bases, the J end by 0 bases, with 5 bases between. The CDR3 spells CASSSSSYEQYF. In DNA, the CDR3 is TGCGCCAGCAGTTCTAGCTCCTACGAGCAGTACTTC.

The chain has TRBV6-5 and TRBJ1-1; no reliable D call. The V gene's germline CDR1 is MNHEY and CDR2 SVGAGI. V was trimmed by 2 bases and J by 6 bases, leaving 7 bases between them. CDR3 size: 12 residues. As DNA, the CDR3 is TGTGCCAGCAGTTACCAGGCAGCTGAAGCTTTCTTT. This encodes CASSYQAAEAFF.

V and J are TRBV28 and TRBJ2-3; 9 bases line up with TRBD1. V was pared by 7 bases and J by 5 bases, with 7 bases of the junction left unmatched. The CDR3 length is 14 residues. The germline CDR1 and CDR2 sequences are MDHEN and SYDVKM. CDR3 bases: TGTGCCAGCACGGAGGACAGGGGCAGAGATACGCAGTATTTT. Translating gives CASTEDRGRDTQYF.

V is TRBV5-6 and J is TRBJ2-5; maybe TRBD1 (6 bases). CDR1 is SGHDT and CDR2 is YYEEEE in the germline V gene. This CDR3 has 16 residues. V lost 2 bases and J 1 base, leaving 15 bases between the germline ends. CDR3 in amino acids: CASSLKTRGIQETQYF. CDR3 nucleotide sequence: TGTGCCAGCAGCTTAAAGACCAGGGGAATCCAAGAGACCCAGTACTTC.

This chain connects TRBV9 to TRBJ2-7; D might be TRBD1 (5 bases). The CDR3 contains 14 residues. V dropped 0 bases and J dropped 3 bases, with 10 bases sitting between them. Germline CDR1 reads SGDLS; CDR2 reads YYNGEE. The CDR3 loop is CASSVGAGNYEQYF. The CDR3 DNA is TGTGCCAGCAGCGTAGGAGCAGGGAACTACGAGCAGTACTTC.

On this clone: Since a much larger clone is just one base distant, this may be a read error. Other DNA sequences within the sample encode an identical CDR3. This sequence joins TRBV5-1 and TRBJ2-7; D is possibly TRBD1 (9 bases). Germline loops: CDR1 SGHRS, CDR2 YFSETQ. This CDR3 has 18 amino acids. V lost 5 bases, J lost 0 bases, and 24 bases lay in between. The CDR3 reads CASSLAGQGLRSSYEQYF. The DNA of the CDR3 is TGCGCCAGCAGTTTAGCGGGACAGGGTCTGCGGAGCTCCTACGAGCAGTACTTC.

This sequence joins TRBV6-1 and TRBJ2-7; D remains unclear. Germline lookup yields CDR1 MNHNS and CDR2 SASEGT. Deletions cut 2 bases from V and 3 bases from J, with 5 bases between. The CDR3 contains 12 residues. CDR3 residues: CASSEFGYEQYF. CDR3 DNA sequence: TGTGCCAGCAGTGAATTCGGCTACGAGCAGTACTTC.

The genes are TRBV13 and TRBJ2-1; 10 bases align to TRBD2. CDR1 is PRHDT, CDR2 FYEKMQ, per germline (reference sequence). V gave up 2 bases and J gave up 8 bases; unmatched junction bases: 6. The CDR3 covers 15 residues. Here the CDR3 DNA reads TGTGCCAGCAGCTTATCTCCTAGCGGGAGAGATGAGCAGTTCTTC. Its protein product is CASSLSPSGRDEQFF. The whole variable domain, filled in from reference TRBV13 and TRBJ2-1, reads AAGVIQSPRHLIKEKRETATLKCYPIPRHDTVYWYQQGPGQDPQFLISFYEKMQSDKGSIPDRFSAQQFSDYHSELNMSSLELGDSALYFCASSLSPSGRDEQFFGPGTRLTVL.

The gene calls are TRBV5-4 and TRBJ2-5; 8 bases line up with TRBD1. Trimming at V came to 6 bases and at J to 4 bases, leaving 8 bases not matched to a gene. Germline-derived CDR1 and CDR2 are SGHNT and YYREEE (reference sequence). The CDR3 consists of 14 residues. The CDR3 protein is CASTVDGTGETQYF. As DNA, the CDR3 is TGTGCCAGCACCGTGGATGGGACAGGAGAGACCCAGTACTTC.

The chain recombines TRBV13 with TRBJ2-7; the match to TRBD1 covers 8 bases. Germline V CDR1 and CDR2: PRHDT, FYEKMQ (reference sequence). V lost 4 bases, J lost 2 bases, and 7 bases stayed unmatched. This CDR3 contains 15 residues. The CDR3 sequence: CASSSTGTGAYEQYF. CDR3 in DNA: TGTGCCAGCAGCTCGACCGGGACAGGTGCCTACGAGCAGTACTTC.

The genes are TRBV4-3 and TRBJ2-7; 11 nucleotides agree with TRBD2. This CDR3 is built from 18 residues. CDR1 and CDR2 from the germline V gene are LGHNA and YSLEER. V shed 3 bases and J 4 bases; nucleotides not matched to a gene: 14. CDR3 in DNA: TGCGCCAGCAGCCATAACTGGGCAGTGACTAGCGGGATTTACGAGCAGTACTTC. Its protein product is CASSHNWAVTSGIYEQYF.

The CDR3 region has the DNA TGTGCCAGCAGCAACAGGGACTTGCCCTACGAGCAGTACTTC. As protein: CASSNRDLPYEQYF. V gene TRBV7-9 combines with J gene TRBJ2-7; D possibly matches TRBD1 or TRBD2 (6 bases each). V lost 5 bases and J 2 bases, leaving 13 bases between the germline ends. Germline lookup yields CDR1 SEHNR and CDR2 FQNEAQ (reference sequence). The length of the CDR3 is 14 residues.

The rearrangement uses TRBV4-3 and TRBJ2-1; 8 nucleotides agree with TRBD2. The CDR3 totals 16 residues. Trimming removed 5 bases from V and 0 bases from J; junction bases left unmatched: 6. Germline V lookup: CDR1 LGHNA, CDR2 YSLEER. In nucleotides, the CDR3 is TGCGCCAGCAGCGACGGGGGGGAAGGCTCCTACAATGAGCAGTTCTTC. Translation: CASSDGGEGSYNEQFF.

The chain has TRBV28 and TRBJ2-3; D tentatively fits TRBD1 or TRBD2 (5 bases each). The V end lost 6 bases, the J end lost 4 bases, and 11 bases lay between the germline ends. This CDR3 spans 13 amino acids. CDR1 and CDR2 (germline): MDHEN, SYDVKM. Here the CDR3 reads CASSSRGADTQYF. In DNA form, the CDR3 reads TGTGCCAGCAGCTCCCGAGGGGCAGATACGCAGTATTTT.

For the CDR3, the DNA is TGTGCCAGCAGCTTTAAAACCCTCGTCCCATACGAGCAGTACTTC. The encoded protein is CASSFKTLVPYEQYF. The rearrangement uses TRBV5-4 and TRBJ2-7; D uncertain. The V and J ends lost 2 bases and 4 bases respectively, with 16 bases between them. Germline V gene lookup returns CDR1 SGHNT and CDR2 YYREEE (reference sequence). The CDR3 spans 15 residues.

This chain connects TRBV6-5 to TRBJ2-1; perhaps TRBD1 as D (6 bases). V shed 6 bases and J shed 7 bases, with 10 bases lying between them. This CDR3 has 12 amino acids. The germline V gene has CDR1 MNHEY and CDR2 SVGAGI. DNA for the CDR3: TGTGCCAGCAGCCACAGGGTAAATGAGCAGTTCTTC. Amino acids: CASSHRVNEQFF.